Reported below is one T cell receptor (beta chain). It has no known antigen specificity. Nothing much larger sits one base from this clone, and base qualities are not available. Library prep was done by the immunoSEQ multiplex PCR assay. What TCRdb holds here is the immuneACCESS table cut down to in-frame rearrangements. Part of the clones is not present; checked against another copy, under half of the missing clones reflect an unresolved V gene, and the others are unexplained. This sample lists 45,000 to 60,000 clones; 90% to 95% were detected once. The biggest ten clones account for roughly 0.8% of the sample. This entry belongs to a study of control samples from healthy donors and cancer patients (dated by TCRdb to the early 2020s). V was cut back by 1 base and J by 0 bases, leaving a gap of 7 bases between them. There are 16 amino acids in the CDR3, from cysteine to phenylalanine inclusive. Solely the CDR3 DNA is kept, with 48 bases framed from the first base. The germline V gene supplies CDR1 MNHNS and CDR2 SASEGT.

This receptor was identified in a man under 40 with colorectal cancer. Sequences were obtained from PBMCs. The chain was built from TRBV6-1 and TRBJ1-6; there is no confident call for the D gene. The DNA reads as follows: TGTGCCAGCAGTGAAGAGTTGAGCTCCTATAATTCACCCCTCCACTTT. The translation is CASSEELSSYNSPLHF.